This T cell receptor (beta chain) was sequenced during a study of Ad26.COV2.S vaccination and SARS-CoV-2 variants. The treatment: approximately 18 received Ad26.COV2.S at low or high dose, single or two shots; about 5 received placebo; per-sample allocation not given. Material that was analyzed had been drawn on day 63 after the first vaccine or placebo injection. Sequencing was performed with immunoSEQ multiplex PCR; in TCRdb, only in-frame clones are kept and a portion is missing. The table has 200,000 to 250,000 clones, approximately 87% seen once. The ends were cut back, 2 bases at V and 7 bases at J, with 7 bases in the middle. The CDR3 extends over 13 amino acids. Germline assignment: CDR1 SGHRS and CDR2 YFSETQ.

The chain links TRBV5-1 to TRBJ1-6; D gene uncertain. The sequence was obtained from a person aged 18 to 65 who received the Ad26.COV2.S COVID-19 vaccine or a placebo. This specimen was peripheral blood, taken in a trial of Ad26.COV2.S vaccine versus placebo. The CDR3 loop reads CASSLSLNSPLHF. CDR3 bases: TGCGCCAGCAGCTTATCACTGAATTCACCCCTCCACTTT.